The 9 T cell receptor beta chains below come from one sample, sequenced in a study of blood T cell repertoires in COVID-19. The assay was immunoSEQ multiplex PCR, and TCRdb's table has in-frame clones only and misses some. The data show about 220,000 clones, 80% to 85% seen once. Sequenced input: peripheral blood. These receptors were taken from a woman aged 60-75 years who had recovered from COVID-19.

This clone was detected only once. This chain links TRBV5-4 with TRBJ2-5, with D possibly being TRBD1 (6 bases). CDR3 size: 13 residues. The germline V gene has CDR1 SGHNT and CDR2 YYREEE (reference sequence). The ends were cut back, 6 bases at V and 5 bases at J, with 14 bases in the middle. The CDR3 sequence: CASTLARGETQYF. CDR3 sequence (DNA): TGTGCCAGCACCCTCGCGAGGGGGGAGACCCAGTACTTC.

The chain is built from TRBV6-4 and TRBJ2-3, with 11 positions matching TRBD2. V was pared by 5 bases and J by 4 bases, with 5 bases of the junction left unmatched. This CDR3 has 15 amino acids. Germline V gives CDR1 MRHNA, CDR2 SNTAGT. The CDR3 region is CASSKLAGGADTQYF. DNA for the CDR3: TGTGCCAGCAGTAAATTAGCGGGGGGGGCAGATACGCAGTATTTT.

The chain uses TRBV9 and TRBJ1-1; D is uncertain. CDR1 and CDR2 (germline): SGDLS, YYNGEE. The germline V and J ends were trimmed by 0 bases and 0 bases, with 6 bases remaining between them. CDR3 length: 14 amino acids. The CDR3 sequence: CASSVGALNTEAFF. The CDR3 DNA reads TGTGCCAGCAGCGTAGGGGCTTTGAACACTGAAGCTTTCTTT.

The genes are TRBV29-1 and TRBJ1-2; unclear D gene. Trimming removed 6 bases at V and 2 bases at J, with 7 bases between. Germline lookup yields CDR1 SQVTM and CDR2 ANQGSEA. The CDR3 is 11 residues long. The CDR3 DNA reads as TGCAGCGTCTCACAGAACTATGGCTACACCTTC. This sequence encodes CSVSQNYGYTF.

The CDR3 DNA reads as TGTGCCAGCAGCGGACAGGACAGGGGGGTCTACGAGCAGTACTTC. It yields the protein CASSGQDRGVYEQYF. V and J are TRBV21-1 and TRBJ2-7; the table calls TRBD1, which could not be checked here. TRBV21-1 is described as a pseudogene. This CDR3 comprises 15 residues.

Only one count was recorded for this clone. This chain joins TRBV7-2 and TRBJ2-3; D gene unclear. Germline V gene data show CDR1 as SGHTA and CDR2 as FQGNSA. This CDR3 contains 13 residues. The V end was cut by 1 base, the J end by 3 bases, with 5 bases between. The CDR3 coding sequence is TGTGCCAGCAGCTTAGGTATAACAGATACGCAGTATTTT. It yields the protein CASSLGITDTQYF.

V is TRBV7-8 and J is TRBJ2-1, with D maybe TRBD2 (5 bases). The germline CDR1 and CDR2 sequences are SGHVS and FQNEAQ. The CDR3 contains 15 residues. V was shortened by 3 bases and J by 10 bases, with 19 bases between the two germline ends. The CDR3 bases are TGTGCCAGCAGCTTTCGGCGGGCCTTCCTACGGGAGCAGTTCTTC. Amino acids: CASSFRRAFLREQFF.

The chain recombines TRBV9 with TRBJ2-1, with 9 bases lining up with TRBD2. This CDR3 has 15 amino acids. CDR1 and CDR2 from the germline V gene are SGDLS and YYNGEE. Germline trimming cut 4 bases from V and 7 bases from J; bases unmatched to any gene: 9. The DNA for the CDR3 is TGTGCCAGCAGCCCCTTGGGCGGGGGGGCGAATGAGCAGTTCTTC. Amino acids: CASSPLGGGANEQFF.

The chain recombines TRBV27 with TRBJ1-4, with a tentative D call TRBD1 (5 bases). V lost 6 bases and J 4 bases, leaving 18 bases between the germline ends. CDR1 is MNHEY, CDR2 SMNVEV, per germline (reference sequence). The CDR3 consists of 16 residues. CDR3 protein: CASRPYYRSLNEKLFF. Written as DNA, the CDR3 is TGTGCCAGCAGGCCTTATTACAGGTCCCTTAATGAAAAACTGTTTTTT.